The 19 T cell receptor beta chains listed next were all sequenced from one sample in a study of cytomegalovirus exposure and HLA in healthy donors. The table came from immunoSEQ multiplex PCR; TCRdb's copy has only in-frame clones and leaves some out. The profile covers around 150,000 clones, with around four fifths appearing a single time and 2% to 2.5% taken by the ten largest. Sequencing input: PBMCs. The origin of the receptors is a man aged 25-40 years in good health and CMV-seropositive.

The chain combines TRBV11-1 with TRBJ2-5; 11 bases map to TRBD1. Germline CDR1 is SGHAT and CDR2 is FQDESV (reference sequence). The ends lost 6 bases at V and 5 bases at J; junction bases unmatched: 5. The CDR3 is 14 amino acids. DNA of the CDR3: TGTGCCAGCAGGGCCGGGACAGGGGGGGAGACCCAGTACTTC. Amino acids: CASRAGTGGETQYF. The entire variable domain, with the rest obtained from reference TRBV11-1 and TRBJ2-5, is as follows: EAEVAQSPRYKITEKSQAVAFWCDPISGHATLYWYRQILGQGPELLVQFQDESVVDDSQLPKDRFSAERLKGVDSTLKIQPAELGDSAMYLCASRAGTGGETQYFGPGTRLLVL.

The chain recombines TRBV21-1 with TRBJ2-1; the D segment call TRBD2 is taken from the table without a DNA check. TRBV21-1 is recorded as a pseudogene. The CDR3 loop spans 22 amino acids. The CDR3 sequence: CASSKVDPRSHETSGGAHEQFF. The CDR3 region has the DNA TGTGCCAGCAGCAAAGTTGATCCCCGAAGCCACGAGACTAGCGGGGGGGCGCATGAGCAGTTCTTC.

The chain carries TRBV29-1 and TRBJ2-7; D is perhaps TRBD1 (6 bases). Looked up from germline, CDR1 is SQVTM and CDR2 is ANQGSEA. V was cut by 0 bases and J by 0 bases, with 15 bases left in between. This CDR3 has 16 residues. In DNA, the CDR3 is TGCAGCGTTGAAGATAAAGGGACACCTAGCTCCTACGAGCAGTACTTC. Residues: CSVEDKGTPSSYEQYF.

The V and J genes are TRBV18 and TRBJ2-7; the match to TRBD2 covers 11 bases. CDR1 is KGHSH and CDR2 is LQKENI in the germline V gene. The CDR3 extends over 15 amino acids. The J segment lost 0 bases and the V segment lost 5 bases, leaving 3 bases of the junction unmatched. DNA for the CDR3: TGTGCCAGCTCAGGGACTAGCGGCGGCTCCTACGAGCAGTACTTC. Encoded protein: CASSGTSGGSYEQYF.

The rearrangement joins TRBV5-6 to TRBJ1-2; D uncertain. The CDR3 is made up of 12 amino acids. V lost 2 bases, J lost 2 bases, and 4 bases lay in between. The germline gives CDR1 SGHDT, CDR2 YYEEEE. The CDR3: CASSFSNYGYTF. Here the CDR3 DNA reads TGTGCCAGCAGCTTTTCAAACTATGGCTACACCTTC.

This chain joins TRBV7-2 and TRBJ2-7, with 7 bases lining up with TRBD1. There are 14 residues in the CDR3. V dropped 5 bases and J dropped 0; count of bases not matched to a gene: 4. Germline CDR1 SGHTA, CDR2 FQGNSA. The CDR3 DNA sequence: TGTGCCAGCAGCATTACAGGGGTCTCCTACGAGCAGTACTTC. Protein product: CASSITGVSYEQYF.

The gene calls are TRBV5-1 and TRBJ2-3; 10 positions match TRBD2. V lost 4 bases, J lost 4 bases, and 9 bases stayed unmatched. From germline, CDR1 is SGHRS and CDR2 YFSETQ. The CDR3 is 16 amino acids. CDR3 DNA: TGCGCCAGCAGCCCCCCCAGCGGGGGGGCCGCAGATACGCAGTATTTT. Translated, it gives CASSPPSGGAADTQYF.

V and J are TRBV9 and TRBJ2-3, with D possibly matching TRBD2 (5 bases). V was pared by 2 bases and J by 6 bases, with 10 bases between. CDR3 length: 13 residues. Germline CDR1 reads SGDLS; CDR2 reads YYNGEE. The CDR3: CASSVPPGDTQYF. In nucleotides, the CDR3 is TGTGCCAGCAGCGTTCCCCCGGGGGATACGCAGTATTTT.

This rearrangement joins TRBV9 to TRBJ1-6; D not resolved. From germline, CDR1 is SGDLS and CDR2 YYNGEE. The CDR3 runs to 12 residues. The germline V and J ends were trimmed by 4 bases and 6 bases, with 5 bases remaining between them. The CDR3 loop reads CASSPGNSPLHF. Here the CDR3 DNA reads TGTGCCAGCAGCCCGGGTAATTCACCCCTCCACTTT.

The rearrangement links TRBV6-5 to TRBJ2-1; D is uncertain. Germline V gene data show CDR1 as MNHEY and CDR2 as SVGAGI. Trimming removed 0 bases from V and 4 bases from J, with 10 bases in between. The length of the CDR3 is 15 residues. The CDR3 loop reads CASSYSWAVYNEQFF. The CDR3, as DNA: TGTGCCAGCAGTTACTCATGGGCCGTATACAATGAGCAGTTCTTC.

Details on this clone: One end of the junction varies from germline; a read error may be responsible. This chain connects TRBV7-3 to TRBJ2-1, with TRBD1 matching 9 bases. Per germline, CDR1 SGHTA and CDR2 FQGTGA. This CDR3 region has 17 residues. DNA for the CDR3: TGTGCCAGCAGCATAACCCCGACAGGGGGAGTCTACAATGAGCAGTTCTTC. Its translation is CASSITPTGGVYNEQFF. Complete variable domain (other parts from reference TRBV7-3 and TRBJ2-1): GAGVSQTPSNKVTEKGKYVELRCDPISGHTALYWYRQSLGQGPEFLIYFQGTGAADDSGLPNDRFFAVRPEGSVSTLKIQRTERGDSAVYLCASSITPTGGVYNEQFFGPGTRLTVL.

J is TRBJ1-5 and V is TRBV10-3; TRBD1 matches at 7 bases. This CDR3 has 13 residues. V shed 11 bases and J 5 bases; nucleotides not matched to a gene: 9. Germline assignment: CDR1 ENHRY and CDR2 SYGVKD. The CDR3 sequence: CAVTGEGDQPQHF. In DNA form, the CDR3 reads TGTGCCGTAACAGGGGAAGGGGATCAGCCCCAGCATTTT.

This clone was seen just once. The CDR3 here is CASGLVRLTPSSYEQYF. The CDR3 nucleotides are TGTGCTAGTGGTTTGGTCCGCTTGACACCCAGCTCCTACGAGCAGTACTTC. The V and J genes are TRBV12-5 and TRBJ2-7; D remains unclear. Per germline, CDR1 LGHNT and CDR2 FRNRAP. Between the trimmed V and J ends, which lost 0 bases and 0 bases, there was a span of 15 bases. The CDR3 loop spans 17 amino acids.

This clone was counted once. The rearrangement links TRBV6-1 to TRBJ1-2, with 8 nucleotides matching TRBD1. This CDR3 contains 15 residues. The germline V gene encodes CDR1 MNHNS and CDR2 SASEGT. J lost 6 bases, V lost 2 bases, and 8 bases had no gene match. The CDR3 DNA is TGTGCCAGCAGTGAAAAGCACAGGGGGTTGGATGGCTACACCTTC. Its protein product is CASSEKHRGLDGYTF.

DNA for the CDR3: TGTGCCAGCAGCTTAGGACAGGGCCGAACCTATGGCTACACCTTC. Amino acid sequence: CASSLGQGRTYGYTF. The J gene is TRBJ1-2, the V gene TRBV7-9, with 7 positions matching TRBD1. Germline CDR1 reads SEHNR; CDR2 reads FQNEAQ (reference sequence). Losses at the gene ends were 1 base for V and 4 bases for J; bases not matched to a gene: 6. The CDR3 length is 15 residues.

The rearrangement links TRBV10-3 to TRBJ1-5; 8 positions match TRBD1. Trimming at V came to 9 bases and at J to 1 base, leaving 2 bases not matched to a gene. Germline CDR1 ENHRY, CDR2 SYGVKD. The CDR3 sequence is 13 residues long. This CDR3 is CAIGTGSNQPQHF. The CDR3 bases are TGTGCCATAGGGACAGGAAGCAATCAGCCCCAGCATTTT.

The rearrangement links TRBV4-3 to TRBJ2-1, with a weak D call TRBD1 (5 bases). Trimming shortened V by 0 bases and J by 3 bases, and 9 bases separated the two germline ends. CDR1 and CDR2 (germline): LGHNA, YSLEER. This CDR3 is 15 amino acids long. The CDR3, as DNA: TGCGCCAGCAGCCAAGAAGGGGCGAGCTACAATGAGCAGTTCTTC. It is translated as CASSQEGASYNEQFF.

The chain couples TRBV29-1 to TRBJ2-5; 7 nucleotides match TRBD2. In germline, CDR1 is SQVTM, CDR2 ANQGSEA. The CDR3 runs to 16 residues. The trim removed 3 bases at V and 4 bases at J, leaving 14 bases unmatched. The CDR3 is CSVDAGVSTWRETQYF. CDR3 in DNA: TGCAGCGTTGATGCGGGGGTCTCCACATGGCGAGAGACCCAGTACTTC.

The V and J genes are TRBV7-2 and TRBJ1-4, with 9 bases identical to TRBD1. From germline, CDR1 is SGHTA and CDR2 FQGNSA. V trimming: 8 bases; J trimming: 8 bases; junction bases outside the gene matches: 9. CDR3 length: 14 amino acids. For the CDR3, the DNA is TGTGCCAGCGCGACCGGGACAGGGTGGGAAAAACTGTTTTTT. Protein: CASATGTGWEKLFF.